These T cell receptor beta chains were read from a single sample in a study of blood T cell repertoires in COVID-19. Profiling relied on immunoSEQ multiplex PCR, and the TCRdb table lists in-frame clones only, not all of them. Of some 110,000 clones listed, about 89% were seen once; the top ten hold around 4.5%. The sample comprised peripheral blood. The receptors were sampled from a man in his forties with acute or convalescent COVID-19. The CDR3 runs from the conserved cysteine through the conserved F or W. A D gene is named only where the DNA matches it firmly. A clone size is listed for some rows: how often the clone was seen (once, few, many), or a class if it is expanded.

NA	NA	TRBV5-6	TRBJ1-2	TGTGCCAGCAGCTTGGTTTATGACAGGAACTATGGCTACACCTTC	CASSLVYDRNYGYTF
NA	NA	TRBV4-2	TRBJ1-5	TGTGCCAGCAGCCAAGACGGGAGAGGGCAGCCCCAGCATTTT	CASSQDGRGQPQHF
once	NA	TRBV6-6	TRBJ1-5	TGTGCCAGCAGTGGGAGATCCAACGGCCACCAGCATTTT	CASSGRSNGHQHF
NA	NA	TRBV10-3	TRBJ2-3	TGTGCCATCAGTGGGGTGGACGGAGGGTCCACAGATACGCAGTATTTT	CAISGVDGGSTDTQYF
NA	NA	TRBV25-1	TRBJ1-1	TGTGCCAGCAGTGACCCGGTCGGGGGGACTGAAGCTTTCTTT	CASSDPVGGTEAFF
NA	TRBD1	TRBV18	TRBJ2-7	TGTGCCAGCTCACCCTCGACAGGGCTATTAGACGAGCAGTACTTC	CASSPSTGLLDEQYF
NA	NA	TRBV19	TRBJ1-2	TGTGCCAGTAGTACCAGTGACAGGTCCAACTTCATTAACTATGGCTACACCTTC	CASSTSDRSNFINYGYTF
NA	NA	TRBV6-6	TRBJ1-5	TGTGCCAGCAGTTACCTGGGCCAGGGGTATCAGCCCCAGCATTTT	CASSYLGQGYQPQHF
NA	NA	TRBV12-3/TRBV12-4	TRBJ1-2	TGTGCCAGCAGTTTCCGGTGGAGCGGCTACACCTTC	CASSFRWSGYTF
NA	TRBD1	TRBV27	TRBJ2-7	TGTGCCAGCAGCCAGACAGGGGGGTTTTCGTACGAGCAGTACTTC	CASSQTGGFSYEQYF
once	TRBD1	TRBV7-2	TRBJ1-5	TGTGCCAGCAGCTTATGGACAGGGAATCAGCCCCAGCATTTT	CASSLWTGNQPQHF
NA	NA	TRBV19	TRBJ1-5	TGTGCCAGTAGTATTTTAGGCGGTTCATGGCAGCCCCAGCATTTT	CASSILGGSWQPQHF
few	TRBD1	TRBV19	TRBJ2-3	TGTGCCAGTAGTATGGGACAGGGCTCAGATACGCAGTATTTT	CASSMGQGSDTQYF
NA	NA	TRBV28	TRBJ1-5	TGTGCCAGCAGTTTGTCAGGGAAGGGTAGCAATCAGCCCCAGCATTTT	CASSLSGKGSNQPQHF
NA	TRBD2	TRBV2	TRBJ2-1	TGTGCCAGCAGTGGAAGCGGGGGGTCCTACAATGAGCAGTTCTTC	CASSGSGGSYNEQFF
NA	TRBD1	TRBV3-1/TRBV3-2	TRBJ1-3	TGTGCCAGCAGCCAAACCGCCCAGACAGGGCGAGGAAACACCATATATTTT	CASSQTAQTGRGNTIYF
NA	TRBD1	TRBV30	TRBJ1-3	TGTGCCTGGAGTGTAGGGGACAGCTCTGGAAACACCATATATTTT	CAWSVGDSSGNTIYF
NA	NA	TRBV6-2/TRBV6-3	TRBJ1-6	TGTGCCAGCAGTTACTCACCGGTTCTCCCTTCACCCCTCCACTTT	CASSYSPVLPSPLHF
NA	TRBD1	TRBV29-1	TRBJ2-7	TGCAGCGTTGTCTTCGACAGGGATGAGCAGTACTTC	CSVVFDRDEQYF
NA	NA	TRBV5-1	TRBJ1-1	TGCGCCAGCAGCTCCAACCACAGGGACACTGAAGCTTTCTTT	CASSSNHRDTEAFF
NA	TRBD2	TRBV5-4	TRBJ2-1	TGTGCCAGCAGCACGACTAGCGGGACTCGTGAGCAGTTCTTC	CASSTTSGTREQFF
NA	NA	TRBV7-3	TRBJ1-6	TGTGCCAGCAGCTTAAACCGGGCCGACAGTACACCCCTCCACTTT	CASSLNRADSTPLHF
NA	TRBD1	TRBV5-5	TRBJ1-2	TGTGCCAGCAGCGTAGGACAGGCACCTAACTATGGCTACACCTTC	CASSVGQAPNYGYTF
NA	NA	TRBV6-1	TRBJ1-5	TGTGCCAGCAGTGAAGTCGGTTACAATCAGCCCCAGCATTTT	CASSEVGYNQPQHF
NA	NA	TRBV18	TRBJ2-7	TGTGCCAGCTCACAGAAAAACAGGGACGAGCAGTACTTC	CASSQKNRDEQYF
NA	NA	TRBV6-6	TRBJ1-2	TGTGCCAGCAGTCCCGGCGGCCGTTCGGGAGGCTACACCTTC	CASSPGGRSGGYTF
NA	TRBD1	TRBV7-9	TRBJ1-2	TGTGCCAGCGGGACAGAAAACTATGGCTACACCTTC	CASGTENYGYTF
NA	NA	TRBV6-2/TRBV6-3	TRBJ2-7	TGTGCCAGCAGTAGCCTGTTGTACGAGCAGTACTTC	CASSSLLYEQYF
NA	NA	TRBV3-1/TRBV3-2	TRBJ1-4	TGTGCCAGCAGCCAAGCTAGAGTGACTGGCGAAAAACTGTTTTTT	CASSQARVTGEKLFF
once	TRBD1	TRBV10-3	TRBJ1-2	TGTGCCACCACAGGGGACTATGGCTACACCTTC	CATTGDYGYTF
NA	TRBD2	TRBV11-2	TRBJ2-7	TGTGCCAGCAGCTTAGCTGTGGGACTAGCGGAATACGAGCAGTACTTC	CASSLAVGLAEYEQYF
NA	TRBD2	TRBV4-1	TRBJ2-5	TGCGCCAGCAGCCAAGATCGAGGGAGGGCCGGGGTGGAGACCCAGTACTTC	CASSQDRGRAGVETQYF
NA	NA	TRBV20-1	TRBJ1-3	TGCAGTGCTAGTGTGACAGCTGGAAACACCATATATTTT	CSASVTAGNTIYF
NA	NA	TRBV7-9	TRBJ1-5	TGTGCCAGCAGCCCCCCCGGGGGGCGTCAGCCCCAGCATTTT	CASSPPGGRQPQHF
NA	NA	TRBV6-5	TRBJ1-2	TGTGCCAGCAGTCCCGATGAGAGAAACTATGGCTACACCTTC	CASSPDERNYGYTF
NA	NA	TRBV7-9	TRBJ1-3	TGTGCCAGCAGCCGGGAGTTCTCTGGAAACACCATATATTTT	CASSREFSGNTIYF
NA	TRBD2	TRBV3-1/TRBV3-2	TRBJ2-3	TGTGCCAGCAGCAGGGCACTAGCGGGGGGGACAGATACGCAGTATTTT	CASSRALAGGTDTQYF
NA	TRBD2	TRBV5-4	TRBJ2-3	TGTGCCAGCAGCTTGCTTGGACTAGCGGGAGATACGCAGTATTTT	CASSLLGLAGDTQYF
few	NA	TRBV19	TRBJ1-1	TGTGCCAGTAGTCTCACCTCGGGGGTTAAAGCTGAAGCTTTCTTT	CASSLTSGVKAEAFF
NA	TRBD1	TRBV5-4	TRBJ1-1	TGTGCCAGCAGCCGAGATACAGGGGGCCTGAACACTGAAGCTTTCTTT	CASSRDTGGLNTEAFF
NA	TRBD1	TRBV7-3	TRBJ2-5	TGTGCCAGCAGCCAAACCGGGACAGGGGAAGAGACCCAGTACTTC	CASSQTGTGEETQYF
NA	TRBD1	TRBV2	TRBJ1-5	TGTGCCAGCAGTTCGAGGACAGGGTCCAATCAGCCCCAGCATTTT	CASSSRTGSNQPQHF
NA	TRBD1	TRBV5-1	TRBJ2-1	TGCGCCAGCAGCTTAACCGGGACAGGGTTAGTCATAACCTATAACAATGAGCAGTTCTTC	CASSLTGTGLVITYNNEQFF
NA	TRBD2	TRBV2	TRBJ2-7	TGTGCCAGCAGCCGACTGACCGTACTAGCGGGAGACCAATCCTACGAGCAGTACTTC	CASSRLTVLAGDQSYEQYF
NA	NA	TRBV5-1	TRBJ2-7	TGCGCCAGCAGCTTGCAAGACACCTACGAGCAGTACTTC	CASSLQDTYEQYF
NA	NA	TRBV6-5	TRBJ1-5	TGTGCCACACTCCCTGAGGGAAATCAGCCCCAGCATTTT	CATLPEGNQPQHF
NA	NA	TRBV7-2	TRBJ2-2	TGTGCCAGCTTGAGGGCCCCGAACACCGGGGAGCTGTTTTTT	CASLRAPNTGELFF
NA	NA	TRBV7-9	TRBJ2-7	TGTGCCAGCAGCTTAGACTACTCCTACGAGCAGTACTTC	CASSLDYSYEQYF
NA	NA	TRBV29-1	TRBJ1-1	TGCAGCGTTGAATTGGGGGGGGGCACTGAAGCTTTCTTT	CSVELGGGTEAFF
NA	NA	TRBV6-5	TRBJ1-3	TGTGCCAGCCGGACAGCCTCTGGAAACACCATATATTTT	CASRTASGNTIYF
NA	NA	TRBV7-2	TRBJ1-2	TGTGCCAGCAGCGCCACAGGGTATCACACCTTC	CASSATGYHTF